Listed below are T cell receptor beta chains from one sample, sequenced in a study of T cells in Graves' hyperthyroidism and ophthalmopathy. TCRdb re-derived calls from the multiplex PCR reads in MiXCR, one entry per CDR3 protein. The sample holds about 350,000 distinct CDR3 sequences, roughly 20% seen once. Sequencing used blood. The receptors originated from a woman aged 35 to 49 with Graves' ophthalmopathy. Each CDR3 is given with its conserved first and last residue. The D gene is left open where the match is weak. Some rows mark clone size as missing; the rest say once, few, many or name a class of expanded clone.

j_gene | abundance | d_gene | v_gene | len | CDR3nt | CDR3aa
TRBJ2-5 | . | TRBD2 | TRBV7-6 | 17 | TGTGCCAGCAGCTTAGTTGAGCGGGAGGGGTACCAAGAGACCCAGTACTTC | CASSLVEREGYQETQYF
TRBJ1-2 | many | TRBD1 | TRBV7-2 | 14 | TGTGCCAGCAGCTCAAACCCAGGGGGAGGAGGCTACACCTTC | CASSSNPGGGGYTF
TRBJ2-7 | few | . | TRBV7-9 | 15 | TGTGCCAGCAGCACAACCGATGGGGTATCCTACGAGCAGTACTTC | CASSTTDGVSYEQYF
TRBJ2-2 | many | TRBD1 | TRBV7-3 | 15 | TGTGCCAGCACCCCCGGGACAGGGGACACCGGGGAGCTGTTTTTT | CASTPGTGDTGELFF
TRBJ2-5 | many | . | TRBV7-9 | 14 | TGTGCCAGCAGCCTACGACAGACCCAAGAGACCCAGTACTTC | CASSLRQTQETQYF
TRBJ2-2 | many | TRBD2 | TRBV12-3/TRBV12-4 | 15 | TGTGCCAGCAATATCAGAGCGGGAGGATCCGGGGAGCTGTTTTTT | CASNIRAGGSGELFF
TRBJ1-1 | . | . | TRBV12-3/TRBV12-4 | 14 | TGTGCCAGCAGTCCTAACTCAGGGTCGGCTGAAGCTTTCTTT | CASSPNSGSAEAFF
TRBJ2-7 | many | . | TRBV6-2/TRBV6-3 | 16 | TGTGCCAGCAGTACACGGGCCGTTCCACTTCGCTACGAGCAGTACTTC | CASSTRAVPLRYEQYF
TRBJ1-1 | . | TRBD1 | TRBV12-3/TRBV12-4 | 16 | TGTGCCAGCAGCCCCTGGACAGGGCTGTTGAACACTGAAGCTTTCTTT | CASSPWTGLLNTEAFF
TRBJ2-2 | many | . | TRBV7-9 | 12 | TGTGCCAGCAGCCCCTTCCACCGGGAGCTGTTTTTT | CASSPFHRELFF
TRBJ2-7 | many | . | TRBV7-8 | 15 | TGTGCCAGCAGCTTAGCGGGAGGTTATTGGAGCGAGCAGTACTTC | CASSLAGGYWSEQYF
TRBJ2-7 | many | TRBD2 | TRBV6-1 | 16 | TGTGCCAGCAGCCCCTCCTTCGCGGGAGGAACGTCCGAGCAGTACTTC | CASSPSFAGGTSEQYF
TRBJ2-7 | many | . | TRBV6-1 | 16 | TGTGCCAGCAGCGGTGGGGGGTACACGAGCTCCTACGAGCAGTACTTC | CASSGGGYTSSYEQYF
TRBJ1-6 | many | . | TRBV3-1 | 16 | TGTGCCAGCAGCCAAGCCCGGCGGGGGTGGGGTTCACCCCTCCACTTT | CASSQARRGWGSPLHF
TRBJ2-7 | many | . | TRBV20-1 | 14 | TGCAGTGCTAAGAGAGCGGCCATGCCCTACGAGCAGTACTTC | CSAKRAAMPYEQYF
TRBJ2-5 | few | . | TRBV5-6 | 13 | TGTGCCAGCAGCAAGTTCGCCGTGGAGACCCAGTACTTC | CASSKFAVETQYF
TRBJ1-1 | . | . | TRBV2 | 15 | TGTGCCAGCAGTGTACAGGTGACCATGAACACTGAAGCTTTCTTT | CASSVQVTMNTEAFF
TRBJ1-1 | . | . | TRBV6-5 | 16 | TGTGCCAGCAGTTACTCAATGACTCGGCCGGCCACTGAAGCTTTCTTT | CASSYSMTRPATEAFF
TRBJ2-7 | many | . | TRBV7-8 | 11 | TGTGCCAGCAGTCAGGGAAACGAGCAGTACTTC | CASSQGNEQYF
TRBJ2-5 | many | TRBD2 | TRBV12-3/TRBV12-4 | 16 | TGTGCCAGCGCCGGGACTAGCGGGAGAAGTGGGGAGACCCAGTACTTC | CASAGTSGRSGETQYF
TRBJ1-1 | many | TRBD1 | TRBV5-6 | 13 | TGTGCCAGCAGGCTCAGGGGGCACACTGAAGCTTTCTTT | CASRLRGHTEAFF
TRBJ2-6 | many | . | TRBV12-5 | 17 | TGTGCTAGTGGTTTGGGACGGTTCGTCTCTGGGGCCAACGTCCTGACTTTC | CASGLGRFVSGANVLTF
TRBJ1-2 | many | TRBD1 | TRBV4-1 | 14 | TGCGCCAGCAGCTCCCGGGACAGAGCCTATGGCTACACCTTC | CASSSRDRAYGYTF
TRBJ2-5 | . | . | TRBV11-2 | 13 | TGTGCCAGCAGCCCTAGGGTCACAGAGACCCAGTATTTC | CASSPRVTETQYF
TRBJ2-7 | many | . | TRBV6-5 | 12 | TGTGCCAGCAGATACCCGACAGGCGAGCAGTACTTC | CASRYPTGEQYF
TRBJ2-7 | many | TRBD2 | TRBV6-1 | 14 | TGTGCCAGCAGACCGCCTAGCGGGAACTACGAGCAGTACTTC | CASRPPSGNYEQYF